These 30 T cell receptor beta chains were sequenced from one sample in a study of PD-1 blockade in classical Hodgkin lymphoma. Each of the patients experienced relapse following autologous stem cell transplantation, and their brentuximab vedotin exposure differed. The table came from immunoSEQ multiplex PCR; TCRdb's copy has only in-frame clones and leaves some out. The sample has under 30,000 clones, under 75% seen once. The specimen was peripheral blood mononuclear cells (PBMCs), collected before the second cycle of nivolumab. These receptors were obtained from a human donor with classical Hodgkin lymphoma.

This clone was seen more than once but under ten times. This rearrangement joins TRBV5-1 to TRBJ1-2; D gene unclear. Per the germline V gene, CDR1 is SGHRS and CDR2 is YFSETQ. This CDR3 is 14 amino acids long. V lost 0 bases, J lost 2 bases, and 8 bases lay in between. The CDR3 spells CASSLETPNYGYTF. The CDR3 DNA sequence: TGCGCCAGCAGCTTGGAGACCCCAAACTATGGCTACACCTTC.

The V call is TRBV7-2, the J call TRBJ2-1; no definite D call. The V and J ends lost 5 bases and 10 bases respectively, with 12 bases between them. Germline V gene data show CDR1 as SGHTA and CDR2 as FQGNSA. This CDR3 has 12 amino acids. CDR3 sequence (DNA): TGTGCCAGCAGCCCCTATGAGACAGAGCAGTTCTTC. Protein product: CASSPYETEQFF.

The V gene is TRBV6-6, the J gene TRBJ2-5; D may be TRBD2 (5 bases). This CDR3 is built from 14 residues. The V gene lost 5 bases and the J gene lost 5 bases, with 15 bases spanning the gap. In germline, CDR1 is MNHNY, CDR2 SVGAGI (reference sequence). The CDR3 reads CASSPMASSETQYF. DNA of the CDR3: TGTGCCAGCAGTCCCATGGCTAGCAGTGAGACCCAGTACTTC.

The J gene is TRBJ1-2, the V gene TRBV5-6; D is uncertain. With 0 bases removed from V and 7 bases from J, the gap between germline ends came to 7 bases. Germline V gives CDR1 SGHDT, CDR2 YYEEEE. There are 12 residues in the CDR3. The CDR3 region has the DNA TGTGCCAGCAGCTTGGGTTCAATTGGCTACACCTTC. This sequence encodes CASSLGSIGYTF.

The chain links TRBV28 to TRBJ1-2, with 9 bases matching TRBD1. This CDR3 is built from 15 residues. V lost 5 bases, J lost 8 bases, and 12 bases stayed unmatched. The V gene's germline CDR1 is MDHEN and CDR2 SYDVKM. DNA of the CDR3: TGTGCCAGCAGTCCCGGGACAGGGCTCCAAGGCGGCTACACCTTC. Translated, it gives CASSPGTGLQGGYTF.

Only a few counts were recorded for this clone. The CDR3 sequence: CASTRYREAEAFF. As DNA, the CDR3 is TGTGCCAGCACAAGATACAGGGAGGCTGAAGCTTTCTTT. J is TRBJ1-1 and V is TRBV6-4; a weak D match, TRBD1 (6 bases). The V end lost 7 bases, the J end lost 6 bases, and 15 bases lay between the germline ends. The CDR3 extends over 13 amino acids. Germline lookup yields CDR1 MRHNA and CDR2 SNTAGT.

This rearrangement joins TRBV27 to TRBJ2-1; D is undetermined. This CDR3 comprises 12 residues. CDR1 is MNHEY and CDR2 is SMNVEV in the germline V gene (reference sequence). V was shortened by 3 bases and J by 7 bases, with 7 bases between the two germline ends. For the CDR3, the DNA is TGTGCCAGCAGTTTCGGACCAAATGAGCAGTTCTTC. It encodes CASSFGPNEQFF.

The J gene is TRBJ1-5, the V gene TRBV5-6; TRBD1 aligns across 8 bases. Germline V lookup: CDR1 SGHDT, CDR2 YYEEEE. The CDR3 is 17 residues long. Germline trimming cut 4 bases from V and 5 bases from J; bases unmatched to any gene: 14. The CDR3 loop is CASSQLLKGQGDQPQHF. DNA of the CDR3: TGTGCCAGCAGCCAATTATTAAAAGGACAGGGCGATCAGCCCCAGCATTTT.

The chain joins TRBV28 to TRBJ1-2; D is unresolved. Germline CDR1 and CDR2: MDHEN and SYDVKM. Trimming cost V 6 bases and J 2 bases, with 10 bases left between them. The CDR3 extends over 13 amino acids. In nucleotides, the CDR3 is TGTGCCAGCAGCATAAATGGGAACTATGGCTACACCTTC. This sequence encodes CASSINGNYGYTF.

This chain connects TRBV28 to TRBJ1-5; D not resolved. Germline V gives CDR1 MDHEN, CDR2 SYDVKM. The CDR3 consists of 12 residues. Trimming shortened V by 6 bases and J by 12 bases, and 15 bases separated the two germline ends. The CDR3 DNA reads as TGTGCCAGCAGCTCTGGCCCCGGAAACCAGCATTTT. Its translation is CASSSGPGNQHF.

V is TRBV9 and J is TRBJ2-1; 9 bases match TRBD2. The CDR3 is made up of 16 amino acids. From germline, CDR1 is SGDLS and CDR2 YYNGEE. V dropped 4 bases and J dropped 0; count of bases not matched to a gene: 5. In DNA, the CDR3 is TGTGCCAGCAGCCCGGGGACTAGCCGCTCCTACAATGAGCAGTTCTTC. Encoded protein: CASSPGTSRSYNEQFF.

The V and J genes are TRBV9 and TRBJ2-7; TRBD1 matches 9 bases. V was clipped by 4 bases and J by 2 bases; unmatched bases: 4. Per germline, CDR1 SGDLS and CDR2 YYNGEE. The CDR3 is 14 residues long. The DNA for the CDR3 is TGTGCCAGCAGCCGAACAGGGGGCCCCTACGAGCAGTACTTC. Its translation is CASSRTGGPYEQYF.

The genes are TRBV6-1 and TRBJ1-5; D unresolved. The CDR3 runs to 16 residues. The V gene's germline CDR1 is MNHNS and CDR2 SASEGT. V was trimmed by 3 bases and J by 4 bases, leaving 16 bases between them. For the CDR3, the DNA is TGTGCCAGCAGTGACTTTCTAGGCAGGAATAATCAGCCCCAGCATTTT. Residues: CASSDFLGRNNQPQHF.

V gene TRBV4-2 combines with J gene TRBJ2-3; 8 nucleotides line up with TRBD2. V shed 1 base and J 1 base; nucleotides not matched to a gene: 1. The CDR3 has 15 amino acids. Germline V gene lookup returns CDR1 LGHNA and CDR2 YNFKEQ. CDR3 loop: CASSQGSGGTDTQYF. In DNA form, the CDR3 reads TGTGCCAGCAGCCAAGGTAGCGGGGGCACAGATACGCAGTATTTT.

The chain links TRBV30 to TRBJ1-3, with D uncertain. The germline V gene has CDR1 GTSNPN and CDR2 SVGIG (reference sequence). The CDR3 is 11 amino acids. Trimming removed 4 bases at V and 3 bases at J, with 4 bases between. This CDR3 reads CAWTRGNTIYF. The CDR3 DNA sequence: TGTGCCTGGACTCGTGGAAACACCATATATTTT.

The chain recombines TRBV27 with TRBJ2-3; possibly TRBD1 for D (6 bases). CDR1 is MNHEY, CDR2 SMNVEV, per germline (reference sequence). V was cut by 5 bases and J by 5 bases, with 20 bases left in between. CDR3 size: 16 residues. CDR3 in amino acids: CASSGPGEKRVDTQYF. In nucleotides, the CDR3 is TGTGCCAGCAGTGGGCCAGGGGAGAAACGGGTAGATACGCAGTATTTT.

The V call is TRBV5-1, the J call TRBJ2-1, with D unresolved. Germline V gene data show CDR1 as SGHRS and CDR2 as YFSETQ. The V gene lost 4 bases and the J gene lost 10 bases, with 12 bases spanning the gap. CDR3 length equals 12 residues. As DNA, the CDR3 is TGCGCCAGCAGCGCGGACGGCGGCGAGCAGTTCTTC. As protein: CASSADGGEQFF.

The genes are TRBV2 and TRBJ1-3; D possibly corresponds to TRBD1 (6 bases). Germline lookup yields CDR1 SNHLY and CDR2 FYNNEI. The CDR3 consists of 15 residues. Trimming left V 7 bases short and J 6 bases short, with 19 bases between. CDR3 DNA: TGTGCCAGCAAGGACGATCCGGGGGCCCTAAACACCATATATTTT. Its protein product is CASKDDPGALNTIYF.

This clone turned up a few times. This chain links TRBV19 with TRBJ1-2; D gene ambiguous. This CDR3 has 13 residues. Trimming left V 6 bases short and J 1 base short, with 9 bases between. The germline gives CDR1 LNHDA, CDR2 SQIVND (reference sequence). Here the CDR3 DNA reads TGTGCCAGTAGGAGGCAGGTTAACTATGGCTACACCTTC. Translated: CASRRQVNYGYTF.

V usage is TRBV6-6 and J usage is TRBJ1-1; 7 nucleotides line up with TRBD1. V gave up 2 bases and J gave up 0 bases; unmatched junction bases: 3. CDR3 size: 15 residues. The germline CDR1 and CDR2 sequences are MNHNY and SVGAGI (reference sequence). The CDR3 region has the DNA TGTGCCAGCAGTTACGGGACAGCGCTGAACACTGAAGCTTTCTTT. Protein sequence: CASSYGTALNTEAFF.

The DNA for the CDR3 is TGTGCCAGCAGCTCGGGACTAGCGGGGGGAAACGAGCAGTACTTC. Its protein is CASSSGLAGGNEQYF. The V call is TRBV5-4, the J call TRBJ2-7; TRBD2 aligns across 15 bases. Germline V gene lookup returns CDR1 SGHNT and CDR2 YYREEE (reference sequence). With V trimmed by 3 bases and J by 5 bases, 3 bases remained unmatched. This CDR3 comprises 15 residues. Based on the CDR3 plus reference TRBV5-4 and TRBJ2-7, the full variable domain is ETGVTQSPTHLIKTRGQQVTLRCSSQSGHNTVSWYQQALGQGPQFIFQYYREEENGRGNFPPRFSGLQFPNYSSELNVNALELDDSALYLCASSSGLAGGNEQYFGPGTRLTVT.

V and J are TRBV6-5 and TRBJ1-2; 7 bases line up with TRBD1. Germline lookup yields CDR1 MNHEY and CDR2 SVGAGI. With 4 bases clipped from V and 2 bases from J, the junction kept 7 bases outside the gene matches. The CDR3 loop spans 15 amino acids. The CDR3 coding sequence is TGTGCCAGCAGTTGGACAGGCCTACAGAACTATGGCTACACCTTC. Protein sequence: CASSWTGLQNYGYTF.

This clone is medium-sized (0.01 to 0.1%) in the sample. V and J are TRBV21-1 and TRBJ1-2; the table's TRBD1 call for D was not verified on the DNA. TRBV21-1 counts as a pseudogene. The CDR3 spans 14 residues. This CDR3 reads CASIVHQGNYGYTF. The CDR3 DNA is TGTGCCAGCATCGTCCATCAGGGTAACTATGGCTACACCTTC.

The chain combines TRBV4-1 with TRBJ1-4, with 7 bases aligning to TRBD1. The trim removed 4 bases at V and 0 bases at J, leaving 17 bases unmatched. CDR1 and CDR2 from the germline V gene are MGHRA and YSYEKL. CDR3 size: 20 residues. This chain's CDR3 is CASSRLQQVGDSATNEKLFF. The CDR3 nucleotides are TGCGCCAGCAGCCGACTCCAGCAAGTGGGGGACAGTGCAACTAATGAAAAACTGTTTTTT.

This clone is medium-sized. The chain employs TRBV4-3 and TRBJ1-2, with 10 bases aligning to TRBD1. Germline CDR1 LGHNA, CDR2 YSLEER. This CDR3 spans 17 amino acids. Trimming removed 0 bases from V and 5 bases from J; junction bases left unmatched: 9. This chain's CDR3 is CASSQELRQGAEYGYTF. CDR3 bases: TGCGCCAGCAGCCAAGAGCTAAGACAGGGGGCGGAATATGGCTACACCTTC.

This clone was detected only a few times. The chain carries TRBV6-1 and TRBJ2-1; D may be TRBD2 (5 bases). V lost 2 bases, J lost 9 bases, and 11 bases lay in between. This CDR3 has 13 residues. Germline values: CDR1 MNHNS, CDR2 SASEGT. The CDR3 is CASSEKGAGEQFF. The DNA for the CDR3 is TGTGCCAGCAGTGAAAAGGGTGCGGGTGAGCAGTTCTTC.

The CDR3 protein is CASSIQRESYNEQFF. The CDR3 DNA reads as TGTGCCAGCAGCATTCAGCGGGAGTCCTACAATGAGCAGTTCTTC. The chain has TRBV7-2 and TRBJ2-1; 8 nucleotides align to TRBD2. The CDR3 has 15 amino acids. The germline V gene encodes CDR1 SGHTA and CDR2 FQGNSA. The junction had 4 bases not matched to a gene; V was cut back by 5 bases and J by 1 base.

This chain uses TRBV5-6 with TRBJ2-1; D is unresolved. Between the trimmed V and J ends, which lost 6 bases and 7 bases, there was a span of 8 bases. Germline CDR1 reads SGHDT; CDR2 reads YYEEEE. This CDR3 is built from 11 residues. CDR3 sequence reads: CASILGNEQFF. CDR3 nucleotide sequence: TGTGCCAGCATCCTGGGGAATGAGCAGTTCTTC.

J is TRBJ1-5 and V is TRBV28; no firm D call. Trimming pared 5 bases from V and 0 bases from J, leaving 23 bases between. Germline V lookup: CDR1 MDHEN, CDR2 SYDVKM. The CDR3 sequence is 19 residues long. Here the CDR3 reads CASSTLGFNPGYSNQPQHF. The DNA of the CDR3 is TGTGCCAGCAGTACCCTGGGCTTCAACCCGGGTTATAGCAATCAGCCCCAGCATTTT.

J is TRBJ2-3 and V is TRBV7-9, with 10 bases lining up with TRBD2. This CDR3 region has 15 residues. Germline CDR1 is SEHNR and CDR2 is FQNEAQ (reference sequence). The junction had 5 bases not matched to a gene; V was cut back by 5 bases and J by 3 bases. Written as DNA, the CDR3 is TGTGCCAGCAGCGGTAGCGGGGGGAGAACAGATACGCAGTATTTT. This translates into CASSGSGGRTDTQYF.